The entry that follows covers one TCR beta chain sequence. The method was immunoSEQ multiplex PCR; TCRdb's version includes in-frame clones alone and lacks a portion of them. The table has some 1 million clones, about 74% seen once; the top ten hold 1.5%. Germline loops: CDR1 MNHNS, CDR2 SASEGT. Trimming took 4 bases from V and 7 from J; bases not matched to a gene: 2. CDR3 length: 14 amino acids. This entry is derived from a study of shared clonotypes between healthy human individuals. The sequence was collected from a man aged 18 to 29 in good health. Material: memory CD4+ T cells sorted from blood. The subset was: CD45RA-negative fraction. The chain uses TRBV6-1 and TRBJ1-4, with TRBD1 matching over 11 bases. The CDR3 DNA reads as TGTGCCAGCAGTGGGACAGGGGGCAGTGAAAAACTGTTTTTT. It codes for CASSGTGGSEKLFF.